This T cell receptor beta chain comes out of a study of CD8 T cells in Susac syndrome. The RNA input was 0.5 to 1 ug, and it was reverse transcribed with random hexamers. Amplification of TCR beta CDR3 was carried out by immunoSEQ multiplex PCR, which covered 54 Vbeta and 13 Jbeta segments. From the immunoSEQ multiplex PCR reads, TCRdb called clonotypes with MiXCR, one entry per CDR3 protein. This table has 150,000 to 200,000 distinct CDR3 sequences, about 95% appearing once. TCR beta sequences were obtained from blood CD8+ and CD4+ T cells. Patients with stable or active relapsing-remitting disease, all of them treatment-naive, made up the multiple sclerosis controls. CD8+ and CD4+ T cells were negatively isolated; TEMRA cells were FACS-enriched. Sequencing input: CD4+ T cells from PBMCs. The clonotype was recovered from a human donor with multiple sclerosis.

The CDR3 region has the DNA TGTGCCAGCAGCCAAGGGTCCTGGACAGCTGGAAACACCATATATTTT. This sequence encodes CASSQGSWTAGNTIYF. The chain joins TRBV3-1 to TRBJ1-3; tentatively, D is TRBD1 (6 bases). CDR3 length: 16 residues. Germline V gene data show CDR1 as LGHDT and CDR2 as YNNKEL (reference sequence). Trimming took 1 base from V and 2 from J, leaving 12 bases between them.